The TCR beta chain under discussion was sequenced for a study of OX40 agonist ivuxolimab in advanced cancers. Study-level results: Clonal expansion by week 6 occurred in CD4+ and CD8+ blood T cells (at 0.1 to 3.0 mg/kg).

Points on this clone: Its antigen remains unknown.

Profiling relied on immunoSEQ multiplex PCR, and the TCRdb table lists in-frame clones only, not all of them. The sample contains over 75,000 clones, 94% of which appear only once. This TCR was recovered from an adult with an advanced solid tumor such as melanoma, head and neck, liver or kidney cancer. Sequenced material: CD4+ or CD8+ T cells sorted from blood, taken in a trial of the OX40 agonist ivuxolimab.

CDR3 loop: CASSQDSDSHEQYF. Here the CDR3 DNA reads TGCGCCAGCAGCCAAGATAGTGACAGCCACGAGCAGTACTTC. The chain links TRBV4-3 to TRBJ2-7, with a possible D match to TRBD1 (5 bases). CDR3 length: 14 residues. Germline values: CDR1 LGHNA, CDR2 YSLEER. With 0 bases removed from V and 5 bases from J, the gap between germline ends came to 11 bases.